A single sample gave rise to the 31 T cell receptor beta chains below, sequenced in a study of cytomegalovirus exposure and HLA in healthy donors. PCR employed 60 Vbeta and 13 Jbeta primers. Using immunoSEQ multiplex PCR, the repertoire was profiled, and TCRdb retains in-frame clones only, with some absent. The sample gives about 160,000 clones, around nine tenths of which show up once; approximately 2% is in the top ten. Specimen: PBMCs. The receptors come from a woman under 30 in good health and CMV-seronegative.

This clone appeared a single time. The V gene is TRBV28, the J gene TRBJ1-2; D is undetermined. Germline V gene lookup returns CDR1 MDHEN and CDR2 SYDVKM. The ends were cut back, 6 bases at V and 7 bases at J, with 9 bases in the middle. The CDR3 runs 11 residues. The CDR3 sequence: CASRQTGGYTF. In DNA, the CDR3 is TGTGCCAGCAGGCAGACGGGTGGCTACACCTTC.

This clone has just one count. The CDR3 is CASSDPGTGIYEQYF. The CDR3 DNA reads TGTGCCAGCAGTGACCCCGGGACAGGCATCTACGAGCAGTACTTC. The chain employs TRBV6-1 and TRBJ2-7; 8 bases are shared with TRBD1. This CDR3 contains 15 residues. Germline V gene sequence: CDR1 MNHNS, CDR2 SASEGT. The V and J ends lost 3 bases and 3 bases, in that order; junction bases with no gene match: 7.

As DNA, the CDR3 is TGTGTCGTGGCTCTAGCGGTGAACACCGGGGAGCTGTTTTTT. This sequence encodes CVVALAVNTGELFF. The genes are TRBV7-2 and TRBJ2-2; 7 nucleotides align to TRBD2. The CDR3 is 14 amino acids. In germline, CDR1 is SGHTA, CDR2 FQGNSA. Full variable domain (remainder filled in from reference TRBV7-2 and TRBJ2-2): GAGVSQSPSNKVTEKGKDVELRCDPISGHTALYWYRQSLGQGLEFLIYFQGNSAPDKSGLPSDRFSAERTGGSVSTLTIQRTQQEDSAVYLCVVALAVNTGELFFGEGSRLTVL.

This clone was counted a single time. The chain uses TRBV28 and TRBJ1-1; no firm D call. Between the trimmed V and J ends, which lost 7 bases and 2 bases, there was a span of 11 bases. This CDR3 region has 13 residues. Germline V gene sequence: CDR1 MDHEN, CDR2 SYDVKM. CDR3 residues: CASISRINTEAFF. In nucleotides, the CDR3 is TGTGCCAGCATAAGCAGGATTAACACTGAAGCTTTCTTT.

The V and J genes are TRBV28 and TRBJ1-2; D gene unclear. The V end lost 5 bases, the J end lost 0 bases, and 13 bases lay between the germline ends. The V gene's germline CDR1 is MDHEN and CDR2 SYDVKM. CDR3 length equals 15 residues. This CDR3 reads CASSPPGMANYGYTF. CDR3 bases: TGTGCCAGCAGTCCCCCGGGGATGGCTAACTATGGCTACACCTTC.

The V and J genes are TRBV28 and TRBJ1-1; no clear D. CDR1 and CDR2 (germline): MDHEN, SYDVKM. The V end was cut by 5 bases, the J end by 7 bases, with 17 bases between. CDR3 length: 14 amino acids. CDR3 in DNA: TGTGCCAGCAGTCCATCTGACACGCCGTTTGAAGCTTTCTTT. This sequence encodes CASSPSDTPFEAFF.

The chain has TRBV30 and TRBJ2-7; D ambiguous. Trimming stripped 0 bases from V and 3 bases from J, with 9 bases between. Germline values: CDR1 GTSNPN, CDR2 SVGIG (reference sequence). The CDR3 sequence is 13 residues long. CDR3 region: CAWSVNLVYEQYF. Here the CDR3 DNA reads TGTGCCTGGAGTGTAAATCTAGTCTACGAGCAGTACTTC.

The V call is TRBV7-2, the J call TRBJ1-2, with D possibly being TRBD1 (5 bases). V dropped 5 bases and J dropped 7 bases, with 14 bases sitting between them. The CDR3 covers 13 residues. Germline lookup yields CDR1 SGHTA and CDR2 FQGNSA. The CDR3: CASSDQGLVGYTF. In DNA form, the CDR3 reads TGTGCCAGCAGCGACCAGGGTTTAGTTGGCTACACCTTC.

This chain uses TRBV5-1 with TRBJ2-1; 9 nucleotides line up with TRBD2. The trim removed 4 bases at V and 0 bases at J, leaving 8 bases unmatched. In germline, CDR1 is SGHRS, CDR2 YFSETQ. The CDR3 spans 17 residues. In nucleotides, the CDR3 is TGCGCCAGCAGCCCTTCGGCGGGGGGGCTCTCCTACAATGAGCAGTTCTTC. This encodes CASSPSAGGLSYNEQFF.

The chain has TRBV2 and TRBJ2-5; 9 bases are a match to TRBD2. V was clipped by 3 bases and J by 4 bases; unmatched bases: 3. The length of the CDR3 is 14 residues. Germline lookup yields CDR1 SNHLY and CDR2 FYNNEI. The DNA for the CDR3 is TGTGCCAGCAGTGAGCGGGAGGGTTCAGAGACCCAGTACTTC. Amino acids: CASSEREGSETQYF.

The V call is TRBV14, the J call TRBJ1-2, with 10 bases matching TRBD1. V trimming: 1 base; J trimming: 8 bases; junction bases outside the gene matches: 4. Germline CDR1 SGHDN, CDR2 FVKESK. This CDR3 has 14 residues. The chain's CDR3 is CASSQGQGARGYTF. CDR3 bases: TGTGCCAGCAGCCAAGGACAGGGGGCGAGGGGCTACACCTTC.

The chain recombines TRBV28 with TRBJ2-7, with a possible D match to TRBD1 (5 bases). This CDR3 region has 15 residues. Germline CDR1 reads MDHEN; CDR2 reads SYDVKM. V was cut by 5 bases and J by 3 bases, with 17 bases left in between. CDR3 sequence (DNA): TGTGCCAGCAGTGAATCAGGGTTGGAATTCTACGAGCAGTACTTC. Translation: CASSESGLEFYEQYF.

This clone was picked up a small number of times. The chain uses TRBV5-4 and TRBJ1-1; no clear D. This CDR3 is 14 amino acids long. Germline V lookup: CDR1 SGHNT, CDR2 YYREEE (reference sequence). The germline V and J ends were trimmed by 3 bases and 4 bases, with 13 bases remaining between them. The CDR3 DNA reads as TGTGCCAGCAGCTATAACGGGGAGGTCACTGAAGCTTTCTTT. Amino acids: CASSYNGEVTEAFF.

The rearrangement joins TRBV18 to TRBJ1-1, with TRBD1 identical over 7 bases. Trimming at V came to 3 bases and at J to 4 bases, leaving 8 bases not matched to a gene. This CDR3 region has 15 residues. Germline loops: CDR1 KGHSH, CDR2 LQKENI. The CDR3 is CASSPRQGQGTEAFF. The DNA for the CDR3 is TGTGCCAGCTCACCCCGACAGGGCCAGGGCACTGAAGCTTTCTTT.

V gene TRBV7-2 combines with J gene TRBJ2-3; perhaps TRBD1 as D (6 bases). The CDR3 sequence is 13 residues long. Germline V gives CDR1 SGHTA, CDR2 FQGNSA. V was clipped by 2 bases and J by 4 bases, with 7 bases between them. CDR3 sequence: CASSLNRADTQYF. Written as DNA, the CDR3 is TGTGCCAGCAGCTTAAACAGGGCAGATACGCAGTATTTT.

CDR3 sequence reads: CASSASSSRGDLYGYTF. As DNA, the CDR3 is TGTGCCAGTAGTGCCTCGTCGTCCAGGGGCGACTTGTATGGCTACACCTTC. The genes are TRBV19 and TRBJ1-2; TRBD1 is a possible D gene (6 bases). CDR3 size: 17 residues. The V gene's germline CDR1 is LNHDA and CDR2 SQIVND (reference sequence). V was shortened by 5 bases and J by 5 bases, with 24 bases between the two germline ends.

This chain uses TRBV9 with TRBJ2-7; a possible D gene is TRBD1 (5 bases). Trimming stripped 0 bases from V and 0 bases from J, with 7 bases between. This CDR3 spans 14 amino acids. From germline, CDR1 is SGDLS and CDR2 YYNGEE. The CDR3, as DNA: TGTGCCAGCAGCGTAGTTACAGGCTCCTACGAGCAGTACTTC. Translated: CASSVVTGSYEQYF.

The J gene is TRBJ2-3, the V gene TRBV9; D might be TRBD2 (6 bases). CDR3 length: 16 residues. Germline V gives CDR1 SGDLS, CDR2 YYNGEE. Deletions cut 0 bases from V and 0 bases from J, with 11 bases between. CDR3 bases: TGTGCCAGCAGCGTAGGGGGGGTCAGGAGCACAGATACGCAGTATTTT. It codes for CASSVGGVRSTDTQYF.

The J gene is TRBJ1-2, the V gene TRBV27, with 7 bases aligning to TRBD1. This CDR3 contains 14 residues. Germline V CDR1 and CDR2: MNHEY, SMNVEV (reference sequence). V lost 5 bases and J lost 2; bases outside the gene matches: 5. This CDR3 is CASSEGGQNYGYTF. CDR3 nucleotide sequence: TGTGCCAGCAGTGAGGGGGGACAGAACTATGGCTACACCTTC.

The rearrangement links TRBV19 to TRBJ1-1, with D unresolved. The CDR3 is made up of 12 amino acids. The V gene lost 6 bases and the J gene lost 6 bases, with 11 bases spanning the gap. Per the germline V gene, CDR1 is LNHDA and CDR2 is SQIVND (reference sequence). CDR3 amino acids: CASRVGSAEAFF. Here the CDR3 DNA reads TGTGCCAGTAGGGTCGGGAGCGCTGAAGCTTTCTTT.

V usage is TRBV9 and J usage is TRBJ2-2; perhaps TRBD2 as D (5 bases). Trimming stripped 1 base from V and 6 bases from J, with 19 bases between. CDR3 length: 17 amino acids. Germline values: CDR1 SGDLS, CDR2 YYNGEE. CDR3 residues: CASSVTRRAKEAGELFF. The CDR3 DNA is TGTGCCAGCAGCGTAACACGTCGGGCAAAGGAGGCCGGGGAGCTGTTTTTT.

The count of this clone is one. The J gene is TRBJ2-3, the V gene TRBV7-9; 15 bases are a match to TRBD2. CDR1 is SEHNR, CDR2 FQNEAQ, per germline (reference sequence). V dropped 5 bases and J dropped 4; count of bases not matched to a gene: 13. This CDR3 spans 19 amino acids. CDR3 protein: CASSPGPRTSGGAADTQYF. For the CDR3, the DNA is TGTGCCAGCAGCCCAGGTCCCCGGACTAGCGGGGGGGCGGCAGATACGCAGTATTTT.

The chain is built from TRBV9 and TRBJ2-5; a possible D gene is TRBD2 (6 bases). From germline, CDR1 is SGDLS and CDR2 YYNGEE. The CDR3 spans 15 residues. The V gene lost 3 bases and the J gene lost 2 bases, with 14 bases spanning the gap. The CDR3 bases are TGTGCCAGCAGCGAGGCCGGGAGACAGCAAGAGACCCAGTACTTC. This gives the protein CASSEAGRQQETQYF.

The gene calls are TRBV19 and TRBJ2-5, with D possibly TRBD2 on 5 matching bases. The CDR3 extends over 15 amino acids. CDR1 and CDR2 from the germline V gene are LNHDA and SQIVND (reference sequence). V was clipped by 5 bases and J by 5 bases, with 18 bases between them. The CDR3 DNA sequence: TGTGCCAGTAGTCTCCGACTAACCCTCCCTGAGACCCAGTACTTC. Residues: CASSLRLTLPETQYF.

The rearrangement joins TRBV7-9 to TRBJ1-1; D is perhaps TRBD1 (5 bases). This CDR3 region has 13 residues. Trimming cost V 11 bases and J 3 bases, with 16 bases left between them. Germline V gives CDR1 SEHNR, CDR2 FQNEAQ (reference sequence). As DNA, the CDR3 is TGTGCCGGGCGACAGCTTTCTTACACTGAAGCTTTCTTT. It encodes CAGRQLSYTEAFF.

The genes are TRBV28 and TRBJ1-2; TRBD1 aligns across 8 bases. The CDR3 loop spans 14 amino acids. V lost 5 bases to trimming and J lost 8 bases; unmatched junction nucleotides: 10. CDR1 and CDR2 from the germline V gene are MDHEN and SYDVKM. For the CDR3, the DNA is TGTGCCAGCAGTCTTACAGGGGGTCGGGCAGGCTACACCTTC. This codes for CASSLTGGRAGYTF.

The rearrangement joins TRBV7-8 to TRBJ2-1, with D maybe TRBD2 (5 bases). The V gene lost 5 bases and the J gene lost 0 bases, with 11 bases spanning the gap. Germline lookup yields CDR1 SGHVS and CDR2 FQNEAQ. The CDR3 runs 15 residues. CDR3 sequence reads: CASSHSASSYNEQFF. DNA of the CDR3: TGTGCCAGCAGCCATAGCGCCAGCTCCTACAATGAGCAGTTCTTC.

Concerning this clone itself: A read error may produce the germline difference seen at one junction end. The chain carries TRBV30 and TRBJ2-1; D perhaps matches TRBD2 (6 bases). The germline V gene encodes CDR1 GTSNPN and CDR2 SVGIG (reference sequence). The CDR3 consists of 12 residues. The CDR3 spells CAWSDYAGTRIF. The CDR3 DNA is TGTGCCTGGAGTGACTACGCGGGAACACGAATCTTC.

V is TRBV5-4 and J is TRBJ1-1; TRBD1 aligns across 11 bases. With 4 bases clipped from V and 5 bases from J, the junction kept 10 bases outside the gene matches. The CDR3 is 16 amino acids. Germline CDR1 and CDR2: SGHNT and YYREEE (reference sequence). The CDR3: CASSPWTGGEKTEAFF. The CDR3 DNA reads as TGTGCCAGCAGCCCGTGGACAGGGGGCGAAAAGACTGAAGCTTTCTTT.

The chain has TRBV4-2 and TRBJ2-7, with D possibly matching TRBD2 (7 bases). Germline V lookup: CDR1 LGHNA, CDR2 YNFKEQ. V lost 0 bases and J 8 bases, leaving 17 bases between the germline ends. This CDR3 is 15 amino acids long. For the CDR3, the DNA is TGTGCCAGCAGCCAAGATCTCGGGAGGAGGGACAAGCAGTACTTC. Amino acids: CASSQDLGRRDKQYF.

This sequence joins TRBV27 and TRBJ2-1; 8 nucleotides agree with TRBD2. CDR1 is MNHEY, CDR2 SMNVEV, per germline (reference sequence). The CDR3 is 16 amino acids. V was pared by 4 bases and J by 9 bases, with 14 bases of the junction left unmatched. This CDR3 is CASSSLSGTSFSEQFF. For the CDR3, the DNA is TGTGCCAGCAGTTCCCTGTCCGGGACTAGTTTTTCTGAGCAGTTCTTC.